This TCR beta chain is drawn from a study of T cell responses to AZD1222 COVID-19 vaccine. J gave up 4 bases and V 0 bases, and 12 bases lay outside the gene matches. The CDR3 extends over 17 amino acids. From germline, CDR1 is GTSNPN and CDR2 SVGIG (reference sequence). Study findings and constraints: Clonal diversity may have been underestimated, and the donors were mostly white British, with more females than males. Recipients of two AZD1222 doses showed rising Spike-specific TCR breadth and depth.

In regard to this clone: Antigen unknown.

Only in-frame clones appear in the TCRdb table, and some are missing; sequencing was by immunoSEQ multiplex PCR. The table records 96,000 or so clones, roughly 90% of them present only once. Specimen: peripheral blood, collected on day 0 of AZD1222 vaccination. The receptor comes from an adult in good health. The gene calls are TRBV30 and TRBJ2-5; 9 nucleotides line up with TRBD2. The CDR3, as DNA: TGTGCCTGGAGTGTACGCCAGGGAGCGGGAGGTCTAGAGACCCAGTACTTC. Residues: CAWSVRQGAGGLETQYF.